The 8 T cell receptor beta chains given below trace back to one sample, sequenced in a study of CD8+ T cells in alopecia areata. In each case, RNA was isolated and then reverse transcribed into cDNA as the sequencing template. Using immunoSEQ multiplex PCR, the repertoire was profiled, and TCRdb retains in-frame clones only, with some absent. The repertoire consists of about 150,000 clones, with around half occurring once and the leading ten covering approximately 19%. The input for sequencing was CD8+ T cells sorted from blood, taken at week 0. These receptors came from a human donor with alopecia areata.

The chain employs TRBV29-1 and TRBJ2-3; D may match TRBD1 or TRBD2 (6 bases each). Trimming shortened V by 6 bases and J by 3 bases, and 13 bases separated the two germline ends. Germline values: CDR1 SQVTM, CDR2 ANQGSEA. CDR3 size: 13 residues. Here the CDR3 reads CSVQRGVTDTQYF. For the CDR3, the DNA is TGCAGCGTCCAAAGGGGGGTTACAGATACGCAGTATTTT.

This clone was found a few times. The chain is built from TRBV5-6 and TRBJ2-7, with 8 bases that match TRBD1. CDR3 length equals 13 residues. Trimming removed 4 bases from V and 5 bases from J; junction bases left unmatched: 5. Per germline, CDR1 SGHDT and CDR2 YYEEEE. The CDR3: CASSPDRGDEQYF. CDR3 in DNA: TGTGCCAGCAGCCCTGACAGGGGAGACGAGCAGTACTTC.

V is TRBV28 and J is TRBJ2-2, with a possible D match to TRBD1 (6 bases). This CDR3 contains 14 residues. Germline lookup yields CDR1 MDHEN and CDR2 SYDVKM. V shed 6 bases and J shed 2 bases, with 10 bases lying between them. CDR3 nucleotides: TGTGCCAGCAGCCAGACAGGAAACACCGGGGAGCTGTTTTTT. Translation gives CASSQTGNTGELFF.

This rearrangement joins TRBV7-8 to TRBJ2-1, with 10 bases fitting TRBD1. V lost 1 base, J lost 8 bases, and 20 bases stayed unmatched. Germline V gives CDR1 SGHVS, CDR2 FQNEAQ. The CDR3 consists of 20 residues. The CDR3 DNA sequence: TGTGCCAGCAGCTTAGTTAGTTACGGGACCGGGACAGGGGCCTTCGATGAGCAGTTCTTC. Translation gives CASSLVSYGTGTGAFDEQFF.

This clone was seen only a few times. The gene calls are TRBV28 and TRBJ2-3, with D unresolved. This CDR3 region has 13 residues. The V and J ends lost 3 bases and 3 bases respectively, with 7 bases between them. CDR1 is MDHEN and CDR2 is SYDVKM in the germline V gene. In nucleotides, the CDR3 is TGTGCCAGCAGTTTGCGGACGACAGATACGCAGTATTTT. The encoded protein is CASSLRTTDTQYF.

The rearrangement uses TRBV25-1 and TRBJ1-1, with 7 bases matching TRBD1. Trimming cost V 2 bases and J 1 base; bases outside gene matches: 4. This CDR3 comprises 15 residues. The germline gives CDR1 MGHDK, CDR2 SYGVNS. The CDR3 nucleotides are TGTGCCAGCAGTGAACACAGGGGAAAGAACACTGAAGCTTTCTTT. Translating gives CASSEHRGKNTEAFF.

The chain carries TRBV7-9 and TRBJ2-7, with a tentative D call TRBD1 (5 bases). Germline assignment: CDR1 SEHNR and CDR2 FQNEAQ (reference sequence). Trimming pared 3 bases from V and 4 bases from J, leaving 7 bases between. This CDR3 contains 12 residues. CDR3 DNA: TGTGCCAGCAGCTTCGACAGTTACGAGCAGTACTTC. Amino acid sequence: CASSFDSYEQYF.

This chain uses TRBV19 with TRBJ1-5; D is perhaps TRBD1 (5 bases). The CDR3 has 18 amino acids. Germline values: CDR1 LNHDA, CDR2 SQIVND (reference sequence). Trimming removed 3 bases from V and 6 bases from J, with 24 bases in between. As DNA, the CDR3 is TGTGCCAGTAGTATCCTGATAGGCGGGGCGGCTTCGGGTCAGCCCCAGCATTTT. Its translation is CASSILIGGAASGQPQHF.